This TCR beta chain was observed in a study of a mutant IDH1 vaccine in newly diagnosed glioma. Whole-study context: Patients' prior therapy spanned radiotherapy, temozolomide, or both; most underwent both.

The time point: baseline, week 1 (first vaccination visit). Noted treatment: pre-vaccination baseline after standard-of-care therapy. In every donor, the tumor was a new WHO grade 3 or 4 IDH1-mutant, ATRX-lost astrocytoma. As regards this clone: Its antigen is undetermined.

Clones were read by immunoSEQ multiplex PCR, and TCRdb kept only the in-frame ones, dropping some. The sample yields tens of thousands of clones, about 83% seen once. Study conclusions and caveats: There seemed to be no relation between pseudoprogression and changes in top peripheral T cell clonotypes.

Germline lookup yields CDR1 SGHNT and CDR2 YENEEA. Deletions cut 5 bases from V and 4 bases from J, with 14 bases between. The CDR3 runs 15 residues. This receptor was obtained from a woman aged 50 to 60 with glioma. Sample: PBMCs, taken from a glioma patient treated with radiotherapy, temozolomide or both. V usage is TRBV11-3 and J usage is TRBJ2-2; D not resolved. CDR3 coding DNA: TGTGCCAGCAGCCCCACCGGGCCAGGCACCGGGGAGCTGTTTTTT. Translated: CASSPTGPGTGELFF. Filled out from reference TRBV11-3 and TRBJ2-2, the complete variable domain reads EAGVVQSPRYKIIEKKQPVAFWCNPISGHNTLYWYLQNLGQGPELLIRYENEEAVDDSQLPKDRFSAERLKGVDSTLKIQPAELGDSAVYLCASSPTGPGTGELFFGEGSRLTVL.